The 9 T cell receptor beta chains listed next were all sequenced from one sample in a study of T cells after yellow fever vaccination. TCRdb reanalysed the 5' RACE reads using MiXCR and keeps one entry per CDR3 protein. The table lists 500,000 to 650,000 distinct CDR3 sequences, roughly a sixth of them singletons. The sequencing used PBMCs, collected 5 days after the first yellow fever vaccination. The receptor source for this set is a man between 18 and 35 years old who received the YFV17D yellow fever vaccine.

This clonotype was detected a few times. The rearrangement uses TRBV19 and TRBJ1-6; D is unclear. The V and J ends lost 7 bases and 5 bases respectively, with 6 bases between them. Per germline, CDR1 LNHDA and CDR2 SQIVND (reference sequence). The CDR3 length is 12 residues. DNA of the CDR3: TGTGCCAGTAATTCGGATAATTCACCCCTCCACTTT. It encodes CASNSDNSPLHF.

The chain joins TRBV12-3 or TRBV12-4 to TRBJ1-3; D possibly corresponds to TRBD1 (6 bases). V gave up 5 bases and J gave up 0 bases, with 14 bases separating them. The CDR3 runs 16 residues. CDR3 region: CASSPRDISSGNTIYF. Here the CDR3 DNA reads TGTGCCAGCAGTCCCCGGGACATTTCCTCTGGAAACACCATATATTTT.

The sample holds a few counts of this clonotype. This chain connects TRBV20-1 to TRBJ2-3; TRBD1 or TRBD2 may be the D gene (5 bases each). CDR1 is DFQATT and CDR2 is SNEGSKA in the germline V gene (reference sequence). V was cut by 3 bases and J by 6 bases, with 22 bases left in between. The CDR3 loop spans 16 amino acids. CDR3 coding DNA: TGCAGTGCTAGGGGGGTACCGGGACGGCCTCCGGATACGCAGTATTTT. Amino acids: CSARGVPGRPPDTQYF.

V is TRBV21-1 and J is TRBJ1-2; TRBD1, the table's D call, lacks a check against the DNA. TRBV21-1 is termed a pseudogene. The CDR3 extends over 15 amino acids. In nucleotides, the CDR3 is TGTGCCAGCAGCGGACGTGGACAGAAAGACTATGGCTACACCTTC. Translating gives CASSGRGQKDYGYTF.

The rearrangement joins TRBV3-1 to TRBJ1-1, with D tentatively TRBD1 (6 bases). The CDR3 extends over 16 amino acids. Trimming shortened V by 0 bases and J by 0 bases, and 11 bases separated the two germline ends. Germline V CDR1 and CDR2: LGHDT, YNNKEL (reference sequence). CDR3 nucleotide sequence: TGTGCCAGCAGCCAAGACCCCAGGGACATGAACACTGAAGCTTTCTTT. Its protein product is CASSQDPRDMNTEAFF.

The chain couples TRBV20-1 to TRBJ2-4, with D hard to call. Trimming stripped 3 bases from V and 2 bases from J, with 11 bases between. Germline V gene data show CDR1 as DFQATT and CDR2 as SNEGSKA (reference sequence). This CDR3 contains 14 residues. The CDR3 protein is CSASHSRSKNIQYF. CDR3 bases: TGCAGTGCTAGTCATTCCAGGTCCAAAAACATTCAGTACTTC.

With regard to this clonotype: One end of the junction fails to match germline, which may point to a read error. The chain couples TRBV6-5 to TRBJ2-1, with 9 bases fitting TRBD2. The CDR3 is 15 amino acids. Germline V gene data show CDR1 as MNHEY and CDR2 as SVGAGI. CDR3 region: CASSLRGTSYDEQFF. The CDR3 DNA reads as TGTGCCAGCAGTTTACGAGGGACTAGCTACGATGAGCAGTTCTTC.

The genes are TRBV21-1 and TRBJ1-5; TRBD1 is the table's D call, not checked against the DNA. TRBV21-1 is reported as a pseudogene. The length of the CDR3 is 16 residues. In DNA, the CDR3 is TGTGCCAGCAGCAGAGTTTCAACAGGGATGAGTCAGCCCCAGCATTTT. Translated: CASSRVSTGMSQPQHF.

The chain combines TRBV4-1 with TRBJ2-3; 11 nucleotides align to TRBD2. V was pared by 4 bases and J by 3 bases, with 12 bases of the junction left unmatched. The CDR3 covers 18 residues. Germline V gives CDR1 MGHRA, CDR2 YSYEKL. DNA for the CDR3: TGCGCCAGCAGCCGCGTAACGACGGGACTAGCGGCTACAGATACGCAGTATTTT. It yields the protein CASSRVTTGLAATDTQYF.